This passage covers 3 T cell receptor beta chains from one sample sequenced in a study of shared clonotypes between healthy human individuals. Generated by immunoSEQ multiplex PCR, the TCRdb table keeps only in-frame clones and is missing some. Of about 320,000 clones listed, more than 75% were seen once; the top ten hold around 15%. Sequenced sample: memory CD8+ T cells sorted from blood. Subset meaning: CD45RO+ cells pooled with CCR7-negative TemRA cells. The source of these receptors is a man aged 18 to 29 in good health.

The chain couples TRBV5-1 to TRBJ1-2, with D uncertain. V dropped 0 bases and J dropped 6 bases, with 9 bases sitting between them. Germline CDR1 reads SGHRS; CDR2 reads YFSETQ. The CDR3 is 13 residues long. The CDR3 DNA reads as TGCGCCAGCAGCTTGGTTGGCAGTAATGGCTACACCTTC. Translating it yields CASSLVGSNGYTF.

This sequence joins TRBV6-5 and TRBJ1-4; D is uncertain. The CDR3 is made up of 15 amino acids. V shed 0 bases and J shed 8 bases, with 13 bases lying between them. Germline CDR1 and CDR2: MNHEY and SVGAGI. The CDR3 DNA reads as TGTGCCAGCAGTTACTCGTCAGAAACCAGGGAAAAACTGTTTTTT. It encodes CASSYSSETREKLFF.

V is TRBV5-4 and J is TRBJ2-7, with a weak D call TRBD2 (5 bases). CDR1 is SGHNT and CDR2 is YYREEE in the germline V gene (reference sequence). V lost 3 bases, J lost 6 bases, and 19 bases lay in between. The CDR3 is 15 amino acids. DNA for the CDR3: TGTGCCAGCAGCTCCGGACTCACGAAGGTAGGCGAGCAGTACTTC. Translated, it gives CASSSGLTKVGEQYF. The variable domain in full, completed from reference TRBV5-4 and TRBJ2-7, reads ETGVTQSPTHLIKTRGQQVTLRCSSQSGHNTVSWYQQALGQGPQFIFQYYREEENGRGNFPPRFSGLQFPNYSSELNVNALELDDSALYLCASSSGLTKVGEQYFGPGTRLTVT.